This entry lists 16 T cell receptor beta chains sequenced from one sample in a study of spatial heterogeneity in lung cancer. TCRdb processed the 5' RACE reads anew with MiXCR; each CDR3 protein has one entry. The table records fewer than 1,500 distinct CDR3 sequences, about 8.3% of them present only once. Time point given: sample taken at primary tumor resection. Whole RNA was taken from tumor, nontumor lung or frozen PBMC; it was then sequenced unsorted. The sequenced sample was normal lung tissue next to the tumor, obtained at surgery. These receptors were taken from a female donor with early-stage non-small cell lung cancer.

This clonotype is classed as large. This sequence joins TRBV5-6 and TRBJ2-7; the match to TRBD1 covers 11 bases. CDR3 length: 16 amino acids. V lost 3 bases, J lost 6 bases, and 11 bases stayed unmatched. Germline V CDR1 and CDR2: SGHDT, YYEEEE. CDR3: CASSYESGQGAREQYF. CDR3 DNA: TGTGCCAGCAGCTATGAGAGCGGACAGGGGGCGCGCGAGCAGTACTTC. The variable domain in full, with the rest retrieved from reference TRBV5-6 and TRBJ2-7, is DAGVTQSPTHLIKTRGQQVTLRCSPKSGHDTVSWYQQALGQGPQFIFQYYEEEERQRGNFPDRFSGHQFPNYSSELNVNALLLGDSALYLCASSYESGQGAREQYFGPGTRLTVT.

This clonotype is classed as medium-sized (0.01 to 0.1%). The chain combines TRBV5-1 with TRBJ1-1; D gene unclear. Trimming removed 4 bases from V and 3 bases from J, with 10 bases in between. CDR3 length equals 13 residues. Germline V gives CDR1 SGHRS, CDR2 YFSETQ. The CDR3 loop is CASSPTPDTEAFF. The CDR3 DNA reads as TGCGCCAGCAGCCCGACACCGGACACTGAAGCTTTCTTT.

Details on this clonotype: One junction end disagrees with the germline gene, perhaps due to a read error. The gene calls are TRBV4-3 and TRBJ2-1; no firm D call. Germline lookup yields CDR1 LGHNA and CDR2 YSLEER. The CDR3 runs to 13 residues. The CDR3 bases are TGCGCCAGCAGCCAAGTTGGAGAGGCTGAGCGGTTCTTC. This translates into CASSQVGEAERFF.

This clonotype is termed medium-sized (0.01 to 0.1%). The rearrangement joins TRBV13 to TRBJ1-4; maybe TRBD1 (6 bases). CDR1 is PRHDT and CDR2 is FYEKMQ in the germline V gene (reference sequence). The CDR3 runs 14 residues. Trimming cost V 4 bases and J 9 bases, with 15 bases left between them. CDR3 nucleotides: TGTGCCAGCAGCTCCCACGGGGGCGAGAAAAAACTGTTTTTT. It translates to CASSSHGGEKKLFF.

This clonotype was recorded only once. This chain joins TRBV6-6 and TRBJ2-5; tentatively, D is TRBD1 (5 bases). There are 15 residues in the CDR3. The V gene lost 2 bases and the J gene lost 4 bases, with 14 bases spanning the gap. CDR1 is MNHNY and CDR2 is SVGAGI in the germline V gene (reference sequence). The CDR3 region is CASSYPGQGGETQYF. CDR3 coding DNA: TGTGCCAGCAGTTACCCCGGGCAGGGCGGAGAGACCCAGTACTTC.

By frequency in the sample, this clonotype is medium-sized (0.01 to 0.1%). The chain recombines TRBV3-1 with TRBJ2-3, with TRBD1 matching over 11 bases. The CDR3 is 15 residues long. V lost 8 bases and J lost 3; bases outside the gene matches: 7. The V gene's germline CDR1 is LGHDT and CDR2 YNNKEL (reference sequence). The chain's CDR3 is CASQRGTGGTDTQYF. The CDR3 nucleotides read TGTGCCAGCCAACGGGGGACAGGGGGAACAGATACGCAGTATTTT.

This clonotype is labeled as medium-sized. V and J are TRBV5-5 and TRBJ1-1; D gene unclear. This CDR3 has 13 amino acids. The germline CDR1 and CDR2 sequences are SGHKS and YYEKEE (reference sequence). Trimming stripped 4 bases from V and 4 bases from J, with 11 bases between. The CDR3 is CASSLNSATEAFF. In DNA, the CDR3 is TGTGCCAGCAGCCTTAACAGCGCCACTGAAGCTTTCTTT.

This clonotype is deemed medium-sized. The chain is built from TRBV29-1 and TRBJ2-1; 10 bases agree with TRBD2. The CDR3 spans 12 residues. J was trimmed by 9 bases and V by 4 bases; bases with no gene match: 3. CDR1 SQVTM and CDR2 ANQGSEA come from the germline V gene. CDR3 DNA: TGCAGCGTTGGTCTAGCGGGAGTTGAGCAGTTCTTC. This codes for CSVGLAGVEQFF.

This clonotype is medium-sized (0.01 to 0.1%) within its sample. The chain links TRBV19 to TRBJ2-2; no firm D call. In germline, CDR1 is LNHDA, CDR2 SQIVND (reference sequence). This CDR3 region has 13 residues. The V end lost 4 bases, the J end lost 0 bases, and 3 bases lay between the germline ends. This chain's CDR3 is CASSNANTGELFF. DNA for the CDR3: TGTGCCAGTAGTAACGCGAACACCGGGGAGCTGTTTTTT.

By share, this clonotype counts as large. The chain recombines TRBV29-1 with TRBJ2-7; 9 bases match TRBD1. Germline V gene data show CDR1 as SQVTM and CDR2 as ANQGSEA. The J segment lost 5 bases and the V segment lost 7 bases, leaving 6 bases of the junction unmatched. This CDR3 is built from 12 residues. CDR3 sequence: CSAGTGYNEQYF. CDR3 bases: TGCAGCGCTGGGACAGGGTATAACGAGCAGTACTTC.

This clonotype is termed medium-sized (0.01 to 0.1%). This sequence joins TRBV7-9 and TRBJ2-1, with D perhaps given as TRBD1 or TRBD2 (5 bases each). CDR1 and CDR2 from the germline V gene are SEHNR and FQNEAQ (reference sequence). With 10 bases removed from V and 4 bases from J, the gap between germline ends came to 17 bases. The CDR3 has 14 residues. CDR3 amino acids: CATLYWDRYNEQFF. CDR3 sequence (DNA): TGTGCCACCTTATATTGGGACCGATACAATGAGCAGTTCTTC.

This clonotype was seen only once. The chain combines TRBV28 with TRBJ2-7, with TRBD1 matching 10 bases. Unmatched junction bases numbered 10, after V lost 5 bases and J lost 3 bases. This CDR3 has 16 amino acids. Looked up from germline, CDR1 is MDHEN and CDR2 is SYDVKM. CDR3 loop: CASSPWDRGTSYEQYF. CDR3 nucleotides: TGTGCCAGCAGTCCCTGGGACAGGGGAACCAGCTACGAGCAGTACTTC. Combining the CDR3 with reference TRBV28 and TRBJ2-7 gives the whole variable domain DVKVTQSSRYLVKRTGEKVFLECVQDMDHENMFWYRQDPGLGLRLIYFSYDVKMKEKGDIPEGYSVSREKKERFSLILESASTNQTSMYLCASSPWDRGTSYEQYFGPGTRLTVT.

Judged by abundance, this clonotype is medium-sized. The chain joins TRBV9 to TRBJ2-7; D is unresolved. V gave up 3 bases and J gave up 0 bases, with 7 bases separating them. The CDR3 is 13 amino acids. Germline lookup yields CDR1 SGDLS and CDR2 YYNGEE. The CDR3 nucleotides read TGTGCCAGCAGCGGCCAATCCTCCTACGAGCAGTACTTC. As protein: CASSGQSSYEQYF.

Within the sample, this clonotype is medium-sized. CDR3 sequence reads: CASSLVPGRSYEQYF. CDR3 nucleotides: TGTGCCAGCAGCTTAGTTCCAGGGCGATCCTACGAGCAGTACTTC. The chain carries TRBV7-3 and TRBJ2-7; D perhaps matches TRBD1 (5 bases). The CDR3 has 15 amino acids. Germline lookup yields CDR1 SGHTA and CDR2 FQGTGA. The V end lost 2 bases, the J end lost 1 base, and 12 bases lay between the germline ends.

Sample share makes this clonotype medium-sized. The V gene is TRBV10-2, the J gene TRBJ1-4, with TRBD1 matching over 9 bases. This CDR3 comprises 14 residues. CDR1 and CDR2 from the germline V gene are WSHSY and SAAADI. V trimming: 6 bases; J trimming: 6 bases; junction bases outside the gene matches: 5. The CDR3 sequence is CASSRTGEDEKLFF. The CDR3 nucleotides read TGCGCCAGCAGCAGGACAGGGGAAGATGAAAAACTGTTTTTT.

This clonotype counts as large (0.1 to 1%). The chain uses TRBV7-8 and TRBJ1-1, with D possibly matching TRBD1 (6 bases). Trimming stripped 2 bases from V and 5 bases from J, with 18 bases between. The CDR3 spans 16 residues. CDR1 SGHVS and CDR2 FQNEAQ come from the germline V gene. The CDR3 sequence: CASSLSARGAGTEAFF. The CDR3 DNA follows: TGTGCCAGCAGCTTATCGGCCAGGGGTGCGGGGACTGAAGCTTTCTTT. The variable domain in full, completed from reference TRBV7-8 and TRBJ1-1, reads GAGVSQSPRYKVAKRGQDVALRCDPISGHVSLFWYQQALGQGPEFLTYFQNEAQLDKSGLPSDRFFAERPEGSVSTLKIQRTQQEDSAVYLCASSLSARGAGTEAFFGQGTRLTVV.